This paragraph covers one T cell receptor beta chain sequence. Its antigen remains unknown. Sequence at one end of the junction differs from germline and may be a read error. Each cDNA molecule carried a unique molecular identifier. TCRdb re-called the 5' RACE reads through MiXCR, storing one row per CDR3 protein. The sample gives about 110,000 distinct CDR3 sequences, roughly an eighth of which show up once; approximately 3.1% is in the top ten. The data originate from a study of early T cells in non-severe SARS-CoV-2 infection. Study background: Unpaired chains resulted from sequencing bulk RNA of unsorted whole blood. Study conclusions and caveats: Reliance on VDJdb matching favored anti-spike CD8 responses; private and CD4 specificities were missed.

The CDR3 is 10 residues long. Germline loops: CDR1 MNHEY, CDR2 SMNVEV (reference sequence). Sequencing input: whole blood. The V call is TRBV27, the J call TRBJ2-4; perhaps TRBD2 as D (5 bases). This TCR was recovered from an adult who was a healthcare worker with PCR-confirmed SARS-CoV-2 infection or an uninfected control (not recorded which). The CDR3 coding sequence is TGTGCCAGAGGACCGGCCGGGAACTTCTTC. Amino acids: CARGPAGNFF.